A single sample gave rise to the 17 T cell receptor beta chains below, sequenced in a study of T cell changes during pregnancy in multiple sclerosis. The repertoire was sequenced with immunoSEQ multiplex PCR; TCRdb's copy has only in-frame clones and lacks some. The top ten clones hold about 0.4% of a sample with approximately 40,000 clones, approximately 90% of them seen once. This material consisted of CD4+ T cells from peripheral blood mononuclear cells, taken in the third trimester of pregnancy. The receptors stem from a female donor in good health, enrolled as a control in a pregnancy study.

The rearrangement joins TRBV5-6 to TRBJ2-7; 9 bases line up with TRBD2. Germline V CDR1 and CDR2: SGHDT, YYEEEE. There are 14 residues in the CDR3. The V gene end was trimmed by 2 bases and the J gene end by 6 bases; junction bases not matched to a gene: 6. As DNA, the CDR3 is TGTGCCAGCAGCTTCCCGGGACTAGCATCCGAGCAGTACTTC. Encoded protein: CASSFPGLASEQYF.

In nucleotides, the CDR3 is TGTGCCTGGAGTGTACGGTTTGCGAGCTCCTACAATGAGCAGTTCTTC. Its protein is CAWSVRFASSYNEQFF. V gene TRBV30 combines with J gene TRBJ2-1; D is unresolved. In germline, CDR1 is GTSNPN, CDR2 SVGIG (reference sequence). The V gene lost 0 bases and the J gene lost 0 bases, with 12 bases spanning the gap. This CDR3 has 16 amino acids. The full variable domain, in which reference TRBV30 and TRBJ2-1 provide the parts outside the CDR3, is SQTIHQWPATLVQPVGSPLSLECTVEGTSNPNLYWYRQAAGRGLQLLFYSVGIGQISSEVPQNLSASRPQDRQFILSSKKLLLSDSGFYLCAWSVRFASSYNEQFFGPGTRLTVL.

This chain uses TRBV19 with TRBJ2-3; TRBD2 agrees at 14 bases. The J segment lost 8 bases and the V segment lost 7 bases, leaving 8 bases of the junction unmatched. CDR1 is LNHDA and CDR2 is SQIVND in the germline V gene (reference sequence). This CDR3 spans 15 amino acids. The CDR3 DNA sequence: TGTGCCAGTATTTCGGGACTAGCGGGGGCGGCTACGCAGTATTTT. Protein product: CASISGLAGAATQYF. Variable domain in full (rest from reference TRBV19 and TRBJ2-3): DGGITQSPKYLFRKEGQNVTLSCEQNLNHDAMYWYRQDPGQGLRLIYYSQIVNDFQKGDIAEGYSVSREKKESFPLTVTSAQKNPTAFYLCASISGLAGAATQYFGPGTRLTVL.

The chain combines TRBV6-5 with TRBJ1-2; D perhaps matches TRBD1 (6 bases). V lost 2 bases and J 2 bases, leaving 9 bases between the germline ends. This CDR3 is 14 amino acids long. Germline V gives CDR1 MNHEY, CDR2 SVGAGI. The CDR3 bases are TGTGCCAGCAGTTACCAACAGGGCAACTATGGCTACACCTTC. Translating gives CASSYQQGNYGYTF.

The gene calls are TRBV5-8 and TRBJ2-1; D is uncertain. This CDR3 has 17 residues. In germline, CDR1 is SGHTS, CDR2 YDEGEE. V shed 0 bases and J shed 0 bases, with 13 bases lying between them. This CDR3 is CASSLVMRLSSYNEQFF. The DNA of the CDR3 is TGTGCCAGCAGCTTGGTTATGCGGCTGAGCTCCTACAATGAGCAGTTCTTC.

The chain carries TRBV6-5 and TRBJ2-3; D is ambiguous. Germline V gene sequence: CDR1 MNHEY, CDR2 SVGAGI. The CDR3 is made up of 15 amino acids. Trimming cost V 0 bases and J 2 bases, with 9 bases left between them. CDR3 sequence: CASSYSGRHTDTQYF. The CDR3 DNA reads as TGTGCCAGCAGTTACTCGGGCCGCCACACAGATACGCAGTATTTT.

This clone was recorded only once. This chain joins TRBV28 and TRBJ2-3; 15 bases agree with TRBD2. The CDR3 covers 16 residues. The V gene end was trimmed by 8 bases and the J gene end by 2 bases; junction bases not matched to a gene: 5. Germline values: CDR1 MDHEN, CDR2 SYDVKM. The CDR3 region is CASWTSGGVPTDTQYF. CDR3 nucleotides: TGTGCCAGCTGGACTAGCGGGGGGGTTCCCACAGATACGCAGTATTTT.

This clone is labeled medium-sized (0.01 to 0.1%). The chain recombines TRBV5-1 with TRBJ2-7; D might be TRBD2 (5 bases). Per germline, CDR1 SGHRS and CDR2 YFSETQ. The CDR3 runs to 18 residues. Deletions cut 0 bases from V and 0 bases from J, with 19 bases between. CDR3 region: CASSLGYGITSGSYEQYF. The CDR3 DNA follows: TGCGCCAGCAGCTTGGGCTACGGGATTACTTCGGGCTCCTACGAGCAGTACTTC. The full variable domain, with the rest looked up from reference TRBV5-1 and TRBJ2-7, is KAGVTQTPRYLIKTRGQQVTLSCSPISGHRSVSWYQQTPGQGLQFLFEYFSETQRNKGNFPGRFSGRQFSNSRSEMNVSTLELGDSALYLCASSLGYGITSGSYEQYFGPGTRLTVT.

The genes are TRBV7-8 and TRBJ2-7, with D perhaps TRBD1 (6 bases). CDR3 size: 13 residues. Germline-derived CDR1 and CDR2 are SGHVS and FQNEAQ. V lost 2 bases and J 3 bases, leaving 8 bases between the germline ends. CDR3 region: CASSLNRDYEQYF. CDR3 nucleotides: TGTGCCAGCAGCTTAAACAGGGACTACGAGCAGTACTTC.

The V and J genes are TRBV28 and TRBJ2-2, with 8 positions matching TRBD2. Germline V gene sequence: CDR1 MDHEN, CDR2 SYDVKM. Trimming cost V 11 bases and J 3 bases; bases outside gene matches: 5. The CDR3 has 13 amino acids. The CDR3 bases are TGTGCCTATAGCGGGATAGACACCGGGGAGCTGTTTTTT. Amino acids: CAYSGIDTGELFF.

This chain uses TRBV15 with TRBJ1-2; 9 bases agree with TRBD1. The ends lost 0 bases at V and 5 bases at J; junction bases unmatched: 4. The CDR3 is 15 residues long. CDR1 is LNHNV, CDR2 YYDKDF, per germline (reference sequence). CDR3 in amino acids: CATSRDPGQGYGYTF. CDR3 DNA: TGTGCCACCAGCAGAGATCCGGGACAGGGTTATGGCTACACCTTC.

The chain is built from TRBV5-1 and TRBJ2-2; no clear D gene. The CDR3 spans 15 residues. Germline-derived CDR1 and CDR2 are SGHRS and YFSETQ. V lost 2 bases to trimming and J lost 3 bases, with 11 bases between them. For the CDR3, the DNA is TGCGCCAGCAGCTTAGCAGGAAAGGACACCGGGGAGCTGTTTTTT. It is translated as CASSLAGKDTGELFF.

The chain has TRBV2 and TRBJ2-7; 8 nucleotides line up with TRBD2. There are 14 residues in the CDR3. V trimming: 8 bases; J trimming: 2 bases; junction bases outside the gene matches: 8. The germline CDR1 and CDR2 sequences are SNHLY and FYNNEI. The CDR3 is CASGVAGTTYEQYF. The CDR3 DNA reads TGTGCCAGCGGGGTAGCGGGGACCACCTACGAGCAGTACTTC.

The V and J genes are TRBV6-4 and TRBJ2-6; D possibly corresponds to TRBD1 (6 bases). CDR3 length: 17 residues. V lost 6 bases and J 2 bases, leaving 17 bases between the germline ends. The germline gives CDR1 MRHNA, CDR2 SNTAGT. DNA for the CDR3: TGTGCCAGCAGGGTTACAGGGTTTTTAACTGGGGCCAACGTCCTGACTTTC. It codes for CASRVTGFLTGANVLTF.

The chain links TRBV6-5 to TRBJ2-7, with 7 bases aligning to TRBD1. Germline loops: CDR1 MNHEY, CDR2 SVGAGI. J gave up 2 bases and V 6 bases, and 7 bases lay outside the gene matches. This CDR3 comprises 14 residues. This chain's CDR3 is CASSTGQVTYEQYF. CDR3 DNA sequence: TGTGCCAGCAGCACCGGACAGGTGACCTACGAGCAGTACTTC.

CDR3 region: CASSQGATGANVLTF. The CDR3 DNA sequence: TGTGCCAGCAGCCAGGGGGCGACTGGGGCCAACGTCCTGACTTTC. The V and J genes are TRBV11-3 and TRBJ2-6; 8 positions agree with TRBD1. The CDR3 consists of 15 residues. Germline CDR1 reads SGHNT; CDR2 reads YENEEA. V lost 5 bases, J lost 2 bases, and 2 bases stayed unmatched.

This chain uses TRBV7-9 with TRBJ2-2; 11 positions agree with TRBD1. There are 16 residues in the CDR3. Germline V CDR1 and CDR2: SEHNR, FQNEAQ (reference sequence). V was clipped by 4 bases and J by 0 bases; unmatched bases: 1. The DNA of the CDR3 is TGTGCCAGCAGCTCGGGACAGGGGGCGAACACCGGGGAGCTGTTTTTT. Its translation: CASSSGQGANTGELFF.